The sequence of this T cell receptor beta chain was determined in a study of blood T cell repertoires in COVID-19. Overall study: Specimens from acute and convalescent COVID-19 originated in the United States, Italy and Spain.

J was trimmed by 0 bases and V by 5 bases; bases with no gene match: 4. The CDR3 extends over 16 amino acids. Germline V gene lookup returns CDR1 SGHTA and CDR2 FQGNSA. Original analysis: Reference gene primer amplification yielded estimated nucleated cell counts. The table came from immunoSEQ multiplex PCR; TCRdb's copy has only in-frame clones and leaves some out. That table furnishes V, J and clone size, whereas the DNA furnished D and trimming. The table lists 100,000 or so clones, 75% to 90% of them singletons. The sequencing input was peripheral blood. The receptor was isolated from a human donor in a cohort sampled during active COVID-19. The chain recombines TRBV7-2 with TRBJ2-7, with 13 bases aligning to TRBD2. CDR3 residues: CASSQGLAGASYEQYF. CDR3 bases: TGTGCCAGCAGCCAAGGACTAGCGGGGGCCTCCTACGAGCAGTACTTC.